These T cell receptor beta chains were read from a single sample in a study of blood T cell repertoires in COVID-19. Sequencing used immunoSEQ multiplex PCR; TCRdb keeps in-frame clones, though not all of them. The sample includes about 90,000 clones, less than 85% of them seen just once. The sequenced sample consisted of peripheral blood. The receptor set was obtained from a woman aged 65 to 85 with acute or convalescent COVID-19. The CDR3 runs from the conserved cysteine through the conserved F or W. The D gene is left open where the match is weak. Rows give clone size only sometimes, using once, few, many, or a class for an expanded clone.

d_call clone_size j_call v_call cdr3_aa cdr3_nt
- - TRBJ2-1 TRBV28 CASRVRGISYNEQFF TGTGCCAGCAGGGTGCGCGGGATCTCCTACAATGAGCAGTTCTTC
- - TRBJ2-1 TRBV19 CASSIIGRTDSNEQFF TGTGCCAGTAGTATCATCGGAAGGACAGATTCCAATGAGCAGTTCTTC
TRBD2 - TRBJ2-2 TRBV7-3 CASSPRLAGGELFF TGTGCCAGCAGCCCCCGACTAGCGGGAGGGGAGCTGTTTTTT
- - TRBJ1-3 TRBV6-6 CASSPRAQGKAGNTIYF TGTGCCAGCAGTCCCCGGGCCCAGGGGAAGGCTGGAAACACCATATATTTT
- - TRBJ2-7 TRBV3-1/TRBV3-2 CASSQPRGYEQYF TGTGCCAGCAGCCAACCCAGGGGTTACGAGCAGTACTTC
- - TRBJ2-7 TRBV3-1/TRBV3-2 CASSQDLRHYEQYF TGTGCCAGCAGCCAAGATCTTCGACACTACGAGCAGTACTTC
- - TRBJ1-2 TRBV7-2 CASSLQGITGGYTF TGTGCCAGCAGCTTACAGGGGATCACGGGAGGCTACACCTTC
- - TRBJ2-2 TRBV11-2 CASSLRWGELFF TGTGCCAGCAGCCTACGCTGGGGGGAGCTGTTTTTT
TRBD1 - TRBJ1-4 TRBV28 CASSFETGTSFF TGTGCCAGCAGTTTCGAGACAGGGACCTCTTTTTTT
TRBD2 - TRBJ2-1 TRBV2 CASRGGDSYNEQFF TGTGCCAGCAGGGGAGGGGACTCCTACAATGAGCAGTTCTTC
- - TRBJ2-1 TRBV6-6 CASTRWGESRYNEQFF TGTGCCAGCACCCGTTGGGGGGAGTCACGATACAATGAGCAGTTCTTC
- - TRBJ2-7 TRBV21-1 CASIRSRLADCWGEQYF TGTGCCAGCATAAGGTCTAGACTAGCGGACTGTTGGGGCGAGCAGTACTTC
TRBD2 - TRBJ2-1 TRBV7-3 CASSLFGSGDSYNEQFF TGTGCCAGCAGCTTATTTGGTAGCGGGGACTCCTACAATGAGCAGTTCTTC
- - TRBJ1-4 TRBV19 CASSILQVEKLFF TGTGCCAGTAGTATATTACAGGTCGAAAAACTGTTTTTT
- - TRBJ2-2 TRBV6-2/TRBV6-3 CASSYRRGAAGELFF TGTGCCAGCAGTTACAGACGGGGGGCCGCCGGGGAGCTGTTTTTT
- few TRBJ2-1 TRBV6-2/TRBV6-3 CASSTIWDEQFF TGTGCCAGCAGTACTATATGGGATGAGCAGTTCTTC
- - TRBJ1-4 TRBV6-1 CASSEYGTISEKLFF TGTGCCAGCAGTGAATATGGGACTATCAGTGAAAAACTGTTTTTT
TRBD1 - TRBJ1-6 TRBV6-6 CASSTRTGANSPLHF TGTGCCAGCAGTACACGGACAGGAGCTAATTCACCCCTCCACTTT
TRBD2 - TRBJ2-3 TRBV28 CASSWGLAGGGGDTQYF TGTGCCAGCAGTTGGGGACTAGCGGGAGGCGGGGGAGATACGCAGTATTTT
TRBD1 - TRBJ2-5 TRBV10-3 CAISDPGTGRFSETQYF TGTGCCATCAGCGACCCCGGGACAGGCCGTTTCTCGGAGACCCAGTACTTC
TRBD1 - TRBJ2-7 TRBV5-4 CASSTGTGRYEQYF TGTGCCAGCAGCACCGGGACAGGACGCTACGAGCAGTACTTC
TRBD2 - TRBJ2-1 TRBV19 CASRTSGAALQFF TGTGCCAGCCGGACTAGCGGGGCTGCGTTGCAGTTCTTC
TRBD1 - TRBJ2-1 TRBV6-6 CASSPRDRGDRNEQFF TGTGCCAGCAGTCCCCGAGACAGGGGGGATAGGAATGAGCAGTTCTTC
- few TRBJ2-2 TRBV18 CASSSYTGELFF TGTGCCAGCTCATCATACACCGGGGAGCTGTTTTTT
- once TRBJ1-6 TRBV4-2 CASSQGGTPRGSPLHF TGTGCCAGCAGCCAAGGAGGGACTCCTCGGGGATCACCCCTCCACTTT
- few TRBJ2-1 TRBV11-2 CASSLHNEQFF TGTGCCAGCAGCCTTCACAATGAGCAGTTCTTC
TRBD1 many TRBJ2-3 TRBV5-1 CASSFDRGTDTQYF TGCGCCAGCAGCTTCGACAGGGGTACAGATACGCAGTATTTT
TRBD1 - TRBJ1-5 TRBV28 CASRSGTGGPISNQPQHF TGTGCCAGCAGATCCGGGACAGGGGGCCCCATCAGCAATCAGCCCCAGCATTTT
TRBD2 - TRBJ2-7 TRBV7-2 CASSFTSGGTYEQYF TGTGCCAGCAGCTTTACTAGCGGGGGGACCTACGAGCAGTACTTC
TRBD1 - TRBJ1-2 TRBV7-3 CASSRSGDRESGYTF TGTGCCAGCAGCCGAAGTGGGGACAGGGAAAGTGGCTACACCTTC
- - TRBJ1-1 TRBV30 CAWSVLEFLNTEAFF TGTGCCTGGAGTGTACTGGAGTTCTTGAACACTGAAGCTTTCTTT
TRBD1 - TRBJ2-5 TRBV7-6 CASGQGLGNQETQYF TGTGCCAGCGGACAGGGGCTTGGAAACCAAGAGACCCAGTACTTC
- - TRBJ1-2 TRBV5-4 CASSPGGARGYTF TGTGCCAGCAGCCCGGGGGGGGCGCGGGGCTACACCTTC
TRBD1 - TRBJ1-1 TRBV7-9 CASSLADRVRTEAFF TGTGCCAGCAGCTTAGCGGACAGGGTGAGGACTGAAGCTTTCTTT
- - TRBJ1-2 TRBV7-8 CASSLGGPNYGYTF TGTGCCAGCAGCTTAGGGGGCCCTAACTATGGCTACACCTTC
- - TRBJ2-7 TRBV6-5 CASLITRGGIHEQYF TGTGCCAGCCTAATCACTAGAGGGGGAATCCACGAGCAGTACTTC
TRBD2 - TRBJ2-7 TRBV6-4 CASSDSGLAYEQYF TGTGCCAGCAGTGACTCGGGACTAGCCTACGAGCAGTACTTC
- - TRBJ2-2 TRBV2 CASSLTSTGELFF TGTGCCAGCAGCCTCACTAGCACCGGGGAGCTGTTTTTT
TRBD1 - TRBJ1-4 TRBV5-1 CASSRGQGAQATNEKLFF TGCGCCAGCAGTCGGGGACAGGGGGCGCAGGCAACTAATGAAAAACTGTTTTTT